This T cell receptor (beta chain) was found in a study of blood T cell repertoires in COVID-19. Study summary: Collection of acute and convalescent COVID-19 samples took place in the United States, Italy and Spain. T cells, B-cell-depleted T cells, or PBMCs supplied cDNA or gDNA.

Deletions cut 2 bases from V and 0 bases from J, with 8 bases between. The CDR3 has 15 amino acids. CDR1 and CDR2 (germline): SGHRS, YFSETQ. Sequenced by immunoSEQ multiplex PCR; TCRdb stores in-frame clones only, minus some. Among around 100,000 clones listed, less than 90% were seen once. The specimen was peripheral blood. The receptor was isolated from a man older than 75 with acute or convalescent COVID-19. V gene TRBV5-1 combines with J gene TRBJ2-2, with D possibly matching TRBD2 (6 bases). This chain's CDR3 is CASSFTGANTGELFF. CDR3 DNA sequence: TGCGCCAGCAGCTTCACGGGAGCGAACACCGGGGAGCTGTTTTTT.